Listed here are 14 T cell receptor beta chains from one sample, sequenced in a study of OX40 agonist ivuxolimab in advanced cancers. Here immunoSEQ multiplex PCR was the method, and the copy in TCRdb shows in-frame clones only, minus some. Of over 35,000 clones in the sample, 80% to 90% were seen once. This specimen consisted of CD4+ or CD8+ T cells sorted from blood, obtained in a trial of the OX40 agonist ivuxolimab. These receptors all stem from an adult with an advanced solid tumor such as melanoma, head and neck, liver or kidney cancer.

The genes are TRBV19 and TRBJ1-1; TRBD1 is a possible D gene (5 bases). In germline, CDR1 is LNHDA, CDR2 SQIVND (reference sequence). V was clipped by 2 bases and J by 10 bases, with 11 bases between them. The CDR3 has 12 amino acids. CDR3 protein: CASSIRAQVAFF. The CDR3 DNA sequence: TGTGCCAGTAGTATACGGGCACAGGTAGCTTTCTTT.

In the case of this clone: Germline and junction disagree at one end, which may indicate a read error. The V and J genes are TRBV6-1 and TRBJ2-3, with TRBD2 matching over 7 bases. The CDR3 consists of 12 residues. The germline V gene encodes CDR1 MNHNS and CDR2 SASEGT. The CDR3 bases are TGTGCCACCAGTGGGGGGGCAGATACGCAGTATTTT. Its translation: CATSGGADTQYF.

The V call is TRBV19, the J call TRBJ1-2; D unclear. CDR1 is LNHDA and CDR2 is SQIVND in the germline V gene (reference sequence). The CDR3 runs 14 residues. Trimming took off 5 bases at V and 3 bases at J, with 13 bases between the two ends. This CDR3 reads CASSREGTHYGYTF. For the CDR3, the DNA is TGTGCCAGTAGTCGGGAGGGCACCCACTATGGCTACACCTTC.

The chain joins TRBV21-1 to TRBJ1-5. TRBV21-1 counts as a pseudogene. The CDR3 is made up of 12 amino acids. The CDR3 region has the DNA TGTGCCAGCACCGGGGACAATCAGCCCCAGCATTTT. This codes for CASTGDNQPQHF.

As concerns this clone: The sample holds other DNA sequences that translate to the same CDR3. In DNA form, the CDR3 reads TGTGCCAGCTCACTGGGACAGGATGGCTACACCTTC. Translation gives CASSLGQDGYTF. This chain connects TRBV18 to TRBJ1-2; TRBD1 matches at 8 bases. Germline assignment: CDR1 KGHSH and CDR2 LQKENI. The CDR3 length is 12 residues. Trimming took 4 bases from V and 6 from J; bases not matched to a gene: 1.

The chain has TRBV5-4 and TRBJ2-5; TRBD1 might be the D (6 bases). V was trimmed by 6 bases and J by 5 bases, leaving 14 bases between them. This CDR3 is 13 amino acids long. Looked up from germline, CDR1 is SGHNT and CDR2 is YYREEE (reference sequence). The CDR3 reads CASTKPGDETQYF. As DNA, the CDR3 is TGTGCCAGCACCAAACCAGGGGACGAGACCCAGTACTTC. Using reference TRBV5-4 and TRBJ2-5 for the parts outside the CDR3, the full variable domain is ETGVTQSPTHLIKTRGQQVTLRCSSQSGHNTVSWYQQALGQGPQFIFQYYREEENGRGNFPPRFSGLQFPNYSSELNVNALELDDSALYLCASTKPGDETQYFGPGTRLLVL.

The rearrangement links TRBV4-2 to TRBJ2-5; D tentatively reads TRBD1 or TRBD2 (5 bases each). V was trimmed by 1 base and J by 5 bases, leaving 17 bases between them. Germline V gene lookup returns CDR1 LGHNA and CDR2 YNFKEQ. This CDR3 contains 16 residues. CDR3 DNA: TGTGCCAGCAGCCAAGTTGGGACGACGAAAGGGGAGACCCAGTACTTC. Translation gives CASSQVGTTKGETQYF.

This clone was counted once. This sequence joins TRBV7-8 and TRBJ1-6; TRBD1 matches 8 bases. The CDR3 spans 18 residues. Trimming removed 4 bases from V and 0 bases from J; junction bases left unmatched: 8. Germline lookup yields CDR1 SGHVS and CDR2 FQNEAQ. The CDR3 DNA sequence: TGTGCCAGCAGCTCTCCCCGGGACAGGAGCTCCTATAATTCACCCCTCCACTTT. Translating gives CASSSPRDRSSYNSPLHF.

The chain employs TRBV5-6 and TRBJ2-7, with 9 bases that match TRBD2. The CDR3 covers 15 residues. The V gene's germline CDR1 is SGHDT and CDR2 YYEEEE. V dropped 0 bases and J dropped 3; count of bases not matched to a gene: 4. CDR3 loop: CASSLVAGGVYEQYF. The CDR3, as DNA: TGTGCCAGCAGCTTGGTGGCGGGGGGGGTCTACGAGCAGTACTTC.

This clone was seen only a few times. The chain uses TRBV4-1 and TRBJ2-1; 14 bases line up with TRBD2. The junction had 5 bases not matched to a gene; V was cut back by 1 base and J by 0 bases. Germline loops: CDR1 MGHRA, CDR2 YSYEKL. This CDR3 contains 19 residues. The CDR3 region is CASSQGLAGGPSSYNEQFF. The CDR3, as DNA: TGCGCCAGCAGCCAAGGACTAGCGGGAGGGCCGTCCTCCTACAATGAGCAGTTCTTC.

This clone was counted once. This chain links TRBV19 with TRBJ1-1; a possible D gene is TRBD1 (6 bases). CDR1 and CDR2 (germline): LNHDA, SQIVND (reference sequence). The CDR3 runs 11 residues. Trimming removed 9 bases from V and 9 bases from J, with 14 bases in between. For the CDR3, the DNA is TGTGCCAGGGTTTGGACAGCACAAGCTTTCTTT. Its protein is CARVWTAQAFF.

This chain uses TRBV11-2 with TRBJ2-3, with D maybe TRBD2 (6 bases). CDR3 length equals 16 residues. The V and J ends lost 4 bases and 2 bases respectively, with 16 bases between them. CDR1 and CDR2 from the germline V gene are SGHAT and FQNNGV. CDR3 coding DNA: TGTGCCAGCAGCTCGGTTCTAGCGACACACACAGATACGCAGTATTTT. Residues: CASSSVLATHTDTQYF.

The V call is TRBV6-1, the J call TRBJ1-1, with D unresolved. CDR1 is MNHNS and CDR2 is SASEGT in the germline V gene. This CDR3 spans 13 amino acids. V was trimmed by 5 bases and J by 1 base, leaving 8 bases between them. The CDR3 DNA sequence: TGTGCCAGCAGTCGGCAAGGGAACACTGAAGCTTTCTTT. Translated: CASSRQGNTEAFF.

In this sample, this clone turned up a few times. This chain uses TRBV28 with TRBJ2-7; D not resolved. The germline V and J ends were trimmed by 6 bases and 3 bases, with 9 bases remaining between them. The CDR3 has 12 residues. Germline-derived CDR1 and CDR2 are MDHEN and SYDVKM. The CDR3 nucleotides are TGTGCCAGCAGCCCTAAAGGCTACGAGCAGTACTTC. This translates into CASSPKGYEQYF.